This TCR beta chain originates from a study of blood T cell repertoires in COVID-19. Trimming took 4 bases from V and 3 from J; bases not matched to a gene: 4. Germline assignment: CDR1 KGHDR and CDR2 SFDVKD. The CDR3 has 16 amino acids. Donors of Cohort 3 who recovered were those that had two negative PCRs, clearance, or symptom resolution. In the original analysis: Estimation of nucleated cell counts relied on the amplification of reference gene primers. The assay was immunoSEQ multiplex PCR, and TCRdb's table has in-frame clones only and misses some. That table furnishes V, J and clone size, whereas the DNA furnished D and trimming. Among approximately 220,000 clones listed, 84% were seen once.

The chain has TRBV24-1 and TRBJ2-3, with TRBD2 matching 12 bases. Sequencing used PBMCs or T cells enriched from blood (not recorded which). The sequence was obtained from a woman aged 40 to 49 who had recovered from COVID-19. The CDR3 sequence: CATSDRGLAGTDTQYF. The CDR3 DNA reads TGTGCCACCAGTGACCGGGGACTAGCGGGTACAGATACGCAGTATTTT.